The rows below give T cell receptor beta chains drawn from one sample of a study of T-cell reconstitution after alpha-beta-depleted transplantation in children. TCRdb recomputed calls from the PCR reads with MiXCR, one row per CDR3 protein. The table lists some 300,000 distinct CDR3 sequences, less than 9.5% of them singletons. The sample in question was peripheral blood, obtained 360 days after TCRalphabeta/CD19-depleted stem cell transplant. The receptor set was obtained from a female patient between 2 and 15 years old who had a stem cell transplant for Fanconi anemia, so the T cells may come from the graft donor. CDR3s include the opening cysteine and the closing phenylalanine or tryptophan. D genes are given only for firm matches. For some rows the clone size is stated as once, few or many, or as a class when expanded; others skip it.

d_call: NA
j_call: TRBJ2-7
v_call: TRBV20-1
clone_size: many
cdr3_nt: TGCAGTGCTAGAGATCCCTTGACTAGAGAGAGCTCCTACGAGCAGTACTTC
cdr3_aa: CSARDPLTRESSYEQYF

d_call: NA
j_call: TRBJ1-6
v_call: TRBV4-2
clone_size: few
cdr3_nt: TGTGCCAGCAGCCAAGGGAGGGTCGGGACGGCCAATTCACCCCTCCACTTT
cdr3_aa: CASSQGRVGTANSPLHF

d_call: NA
j_call: TRBJ2-7
v_call: TRBV6-6
clone_size: few
cdr3_nt: TGTGCCAGCAGCCTAGCGACAGTTGAGCAGTACTTC
cdr3_aa: CASSLATVEQYF

d_call: NA
j_call: TRBJ1-2
v_call: TRBV7-9
clone_size: few
cdr3_nt: TGTGCCAGCAGCCGAGGACGGGGGTGGATCTATGGCTACACCTTC
cdr3_aa: CASSRGRGWIYGYTF

d_call: NA
j_call: TRBJ1-2
v_call: TRBV10-3
clone_size: many
cdr3_nt: TGTGCCATCAGTGGTCCCGGTTATCCCCTCTTC
cdr3_aa: CAISGPGYPLF

d_call: TRBD1
j_call: TRBJ2-1
v_call: TRBV7-9
clone_size: many
cdr3_nt: TGTGCCAGCAGGGGGGGGACAGGGAGCTCCTACAATGAGCAGTTCTTC
cdr3_aa: CASRGGTGSSYNEQFF

d_call: TRBD1
j_call: TRBJ2-7
v_call: TRBV7-9
clone_size: NA
cdr3_nt: TGTGCCAGCAGCTCTCGACAGGGGGTTTACGAGCAGTACTTC
cdr3_aa: CASSSRQGVYEQYF

d_call: NA
j_call: TRBJ1-2
v_call: TRBV11-3
clone_size: many
cdr3_nt: TGTGCCAGCAGCTTAGACAGGCGCTATGGCTACACCTTC
cdr3_aa: CASSLDRRYGYTF

d_call: NA
j_call: TRBJ1-2
v_call: TRBV20-1
clone_size: NA
cdr3_nt: TGCAGTGCTAGAGATTATAAGACGGTGAGCTATGGCTACACCTTC
cdr3_aa: CSARDYKTVSYGYTF

d_call: NA
j_call: TRBJ2-1
v_call: TRBV20-1
clone_size: many
cdr3_nt: TGCAGTGCCAGTAGGTGGGTCAATGAGCAGTTCTTC
cdr3_aa: CSASRWVNEQFF

d_call: NA
j_call: TRBJ2-3
v_call: TRBV6-5
clone_size: few
cdr3_nt: TGTGCCAGCAGTTACTCGATCGGTACAGATACGCAGTATTTT
cdr3_aa: CASSYSIGTDTQYF

d_call: NA
j_call: TRBJ1-1
v_call: TRBV12-3/TRBV12-4
clone_size: many
cdr3_nt: TGTGCCAGCAGTCCCGAGGGGGTGGGCACTGAAGCTTTCTTT
cdr3_aa: CASSPEGVGTEAFF

d_call: TRBD2
j_call: TRBJ2-1
v_call: TRBV10-3
clone_size: many
cdr3_nt: TGTGCCATCAGTGAGTCCAGGACTAGCGACGACAATGAGCAGTTCTTC
cdr3_aa: CAISESRTSDDNEQFF

d_call: NA
j_call: TRBJ2-1
v_call: TRBV3-1
clone_size: few
cdr3_nt: TGTGCCAGCAGCCATTGGGGGAGATCGGCCAATGAGCAGTTCTTC
cdr3_aa: CASSHWGRSANEQFF

d_call: NA
j_call: TRBJ1-3
v_call: TRBV4-1
clone_size: NA
cdr3_nt: TGCGCCAGCAGCCACCTATTTGGCCCGGGAAACACCATATATTTT
cdr3_aa: CASSHLFGPGNTIYF

d_call: TRBD1
j_call: TRBJ2-2
v_call: TRBV18
clone_size: few
cdr3_nt: TGTGCCAGCTCACCCGTGGGACAGGGGACCACCGGGGAGCTGTTTTTT
cdr3_aa: CASSPVGQGTTGELFF

d_call: NA
j_call: TRBJ2-5
v_call: TRBV20-1
clone_size: NA
cdr3_nt: TGCAGTGCTAGGAGGGGCTCCCGGGAAGAGACCCAGTACTTC
cdr3_aa: CSARRGSREETQYF

d_call: NA
j_call: TRBJ2-2
v_call: TRBV20-1
clone_size: many
cdr3_nt: TGCAGTGCCACACGGGACCCCATCACCGGGGAGCTGTTTTTT
cdr3_aa: CSATRDPITGELFF

d_call: NA
j_call: TRBJ2-5
v_call: TRBV29-1
clone_size: many
cdr3_nt: TGCAGCGTCGAGGGCAGCCAAGAGACCCAGTACTTC
cdr3_aa: CSVEGSQETQYF

d_call: NA
j_call: TRBJ2-3
v_call: TRBV7-6
clone_size: many
cdr3_nt: TGTGCCAGCAGCTTAAACCCAGGGGACGGGGTCACAGATACGCAGTATTTT
cdr3_aa: CASSLNPGDGVTDTQYF

d_call: TRBD1
j_call: TRBJ1-1
v_call: TRBV18
clone_size: NA
cdr3_nt: TGTGCCAGCTCACGTGGACAGGGGGTTACTGAAGCTTTCTTT
cdr3_aa: CASSRGQGVTEAFF

d_call: TRBD1
j_call: TRBJ2-5
v_call: TRBV10-2
clone_size: many
cdr3_nt: TGCGCCAGCAGTCCGACTAGGACAGGGCGGGAGACCCAGTACTTC
cdr3_aa: CASSPTRTGRETQYF

d_call: NA
j_call: TRBJ1-3
v_call: TRBV12-3/TRBV12-4
clone_size: many
cdr3_nt: TGTGCCAGCACCTTAGAGAGGGGAAACACCATATATTTT
cdr3_aa: CASTLERGNTIYF

d_call: NA
j_call: TRBJ1-2
v_call: TRBV5-1
clone_size: many
cdr3_nt: TGCGCCAGCAGCCAACAGGGTGACGGCTACACCTTC
cdr3_aa: CASSQQGDGYTF

d_call: NA
j_call: TRBJ2-2
v_call: TRBV14
clone_size: NA
cdr3_nt: TGTGCCAGCAGCCGGTCCCGGGACATCACCGGGGAGCTGTTTTTT
cdr3_aa: CASSRSRDITGELFF

d_call: NA
j_call: TRBJ2-1
v_call: TRBV10-3
clone_size: few
cdr3_nt: TGTGCCATCAGTGAGATCAACGGGGAGGGGGATGAGCAGTTCTTC
cdr3_aa: CAISEINGEGDEQFF

d_call: NA
j_call: TRBJ1-1
v_call: TRBV29-1
clone_size: many
cdr3_nt: TGCAGCGTTTACGTCTGGGAAGGGAACACTGAAGCTTTCTTT
cdr3_aa: CSVYVWEGNTEAFF

d_call: NA
j_call: TRBJ2-5
v_call: TRBV6-5
clone_size: many
cdr3_nt: TGTGCCAGCAGTTACAGGGATGGTGTAGAGACCCAGTACTTC
cdr3_aa: CASSYRDGVETQYF

d_call: NA
j_call: TRBJ1-1
v_call: TRBV20-1
clone_size: many
cdr3_nt: TGCAGTGCTAGAGATGGCAACAGGCCGAACACTGAAGCTTTCTTT
cdr3_aa: CSARDGNRPNTEAFF

d_call: NA
j_call: TRBJ2-5
v_call: TRBV2
clone_size: NA
cdr3_nt: TGTGCCAGCAGTGCTTACAGTGGTCTAGAGACCCAGTACTTC
cdr3_aa: CASSAYSGLETQYF

d_call: NA
j_call: TRBJ1-1
v_call: TRBV15
clone_size: many
cdr3_nt: TGTGCCACCAGCGAAGCACAATTGAACACTGAAGCTTTCTTT
cdr3_aa: CATSEAQLNTEAFF

d_call: NA
j_call: TRBJ1-2
v_call: TRBV5-1
clone_size: many
cdr3_nt: TGCGCCAGCAGGGTAATGGGGGCGCTAACTGATGGCTACACCTTC
cdr3_aa: CASRVMGALTDGYTF

d_call: TRBD1
j_call: TRBJ2-7
v_call: TRBV12-3/TRBV12-4
clone_size: many
cdr3_nt: TGTGCCAGCAGTCAGTCCGGGACAGACGGCGAGCAGTACTTC
cdr3_aa: CASSQSGTDGEQYF

d_call: NA
j_call: TRBJ2-3
v_call: TRBV24-1
clone_size: many
cdr3_nt: TGTGCCACCAGTGGGGGGTGGGGCGTCGCTAGCACAGATACGCAGTATTTT
cdr3_aa: CATSGGWGVASTDTQYF

d_call: NA
j_call: TRBJ1-5
v_call: TRBV29-1
clone_size: many
cdr3_nt: TGCAGCGTTGTCGGTCAGCATCTCCTCCAGCATTTT
cdr3_aa: CSVVGQHLLQHF

d_call: TRBD1
j_call: TRBJ1-2
v_call: TRBV12-3/TRBV12-4
clone_size: few
cdr3_nt: TGTGCCAGCAGCTTCGACAGGGGCGGCTACACCTTC
cdr3_aa: CASSFDRGGYTF

d_call: TRBD1
j_call: TRBJ2-1
v_call: TRBV5-4
clone_size: many
cdr3_nt: TGTGCCAGCAGCCGAAACAGGGGCCTCAACAATGAGCAGTTCTTC
cdr3_aa: CASSRNRGLNNEQFF

d_call: NA
j_call: TRBJ2-2
v_call: TRBV7-9
clone_size: few
cdr3_nt: TGTGCCAGCAGCCCACTCGCGGGCCCGATAGCGGAACCCGCGAACACCGGGGAGCTGTTTTTT
cdr3_aa: CASSPLAGPIAEPANTGELFF

d_call: NA
j_call: TRBJ2-7
v_call: TRBV7-9
clone_size: few
cdr3_nt: TGTGCCAGCAGCTTAGAACCCCAGACAGGCTCTCACTACGAGCAGTACTTC
cdr3_aa: CASSLEPQTGSHYEQYF

d_call: NA
j_call: TRBJ2-1
v_call: TRBV27
clone_size: few
cdr3_nt: TGTGCCAGCAGTTTACCCCCTGGGGGGACCTACAATGAGCAGTTCTTC
cdr3_aa: CASSLPPGGTYNEQFF

d_call: NA
j_call: TRBJ2-6
v_call: TRBV12-3/TRBV12-4
clone_size: many
cdr3_nt: TGTGCCAGCAGCCGACGGGCGGCGGGAGTCCTGACTTTC
cdr3_aa: CASSRRAAGVLTF

d_call: TRBD1
j_call: TRBJ2-3
v_call: TRBV25-1
clone_size: few
cdr3_nt: TGTGCCAGCAGCTTAGGACAGGGGACCGCGACAGATACGCAGTATTTT
cdr3_aa: CASSLGQGTATDTQYF

d_call: TRBD2
j_call: TRBJ2-2
v_call: TRBV10-2
clone_size: NA
cdr3_nt: TGCGCCAGCAGACTAGCGGGTCCCACCGGGGAGCTGTTTTTT
cdr3_aa: CASRLAGPTGELFF

d_call: NA
j_call: TRBJ1-1
v_call: TRBV7-2
clone_size: many
cdr3_nt: TGTGCCAGCAGTTCTAGGGATATGAACACTGAAGCTTTCTTT
cdr3_aa: CASSSRDMNTEAFF

d_call: NA
j_call: TRBJ1-1
v_call: TRBV20-1
clone_size: many
cdr3_nt: TGCAGTGCTAGACTGAACACTGAAGCTTTCTTT
cdr3_aa: CSARLNTEAFF

d_call: TRBD2
j_call: TRBJ2-7
v_call: TRBV29-1
clone_size: many
cdr3_nt: TGCAGCGTTGAGGGTTTGCGGGAGGGTCCCGTCTACGAGCAGTACTTC
cdr3_aa: CSVEGLREGPVYEQYF

d_call: TRBD1
j_call: TRBJ1-1
v_call: TRBV20-1
clone_size: many
cdr3_nt: TGCAGTGCGCTAGACAGGGGACTGAACACTGAAGCTTTCTTT
cdr3_aa: CSALDRGLNTEAFF

d_call: TRBD1
j_call: TRBJ2-7
v_call: TRBV4-1
clone_size: many
cdr3_nt: TGCGCCAGCAGCCATCCGGGACAGGGGTTATACGAGCAGTACTTC
cdr3_aa: CASSHPGQGLYEQYF

d_call: NA
j_call: TRBJ1-2
v_call: TRBV20-1
clone_size: NA
cdr3_nt: TGCAGTGCCGCCCTCGATTTTGGCTACACCTTC
cdr3_aa: CSAALDFGYTF

d_call: NA
j_call: TRBJ2-1
v_call: TRBV15
clone_size: many
cdr3_nt: TGTGCCACCAGCAGAGATCCGTACAATGAGCAGTTCTTC
cdr3_aa: CATSRDPYNEQFF

d_call: NA
j_call: TRBJ2-5
v_call: TRBV7-2
clone_size: many
cdr3_nt: TGTGCCAGCAGCCGGGAGACAATGGAGACCCAGTACTTC
cdr3_aa: CASSRETMETQYF

d_call: NA
j_call: TRBJ2-5
v_call: TRBV4-2
clone_size: many
cdr3_nt: TGTGCCAGCAGCCAAGAGGACACCCAAGAGACCCAGTACTTC
cdr3_aa: CASSQEDTQETQYF

d_call: TRBD1
j_call: TRBJ1-2
v_call: TRBV20-1
clone_size: NA
cdr3_nt: TGCAGTGCCTACCGGACAGGACGAAGCTACACCTTC
cdr3_aa: CSAYRTGRSYTF

d_call: TRBD1
j_call: TRBJ1-6
v_call: TRBV29-1
clone_size: many
cdr3_nt: TGCAGCGTTAGACAGGGGGCTAATTCACCCCTCCACTTT
cdr3_aa: CSVRQGANSPLHF

d_call: NA
j_call: TRBJ1-4
v_call: TRBV4-2
clone_size: many
cdr3_nt: TGTGCCAGCAGTCTCGAGAGGTCTAATGAAAAACTGTTTTTT
cdr3_aa: CASSLERSNEKLFF

d_call: TRBD1
j_call: TRBJ1-2
v_call: TRBV5-1
clone_size: NA
cdr3_nt: TGCGCCAGCAGCGTCGGACAGGAGGTTTGGTATGGCGGCTACACCTTC
cdr3_aa: CASSVGQEVWYGGYTF

d_call: TRBD2
j_call: TRBJ2-7
v_call: TRBV7-2
clone_size: many
cdr3_nt: TGTGCCAGCAGCTTAGACTCTAGCGGGTTCTACGAGCAGTACTTC
cdr3_aa: CASSLDSSGFYEQYF

d_call: TRBD1
j_call: TRBJ2-2
v_call: TRBV10-3
clone_size: many
cdr3_nt: TGTGCCATCAGTTGGACAGGGGGCACTAACACCGGGGAGCTGTTTTTT
cdr3_aa: CAISWTGGTNTGELFF

d_call: NA
j_call: TRBJ2-2
v_call: TRBV4-1
clone_size: NA
cdr3_nt: TGCGCCAGCAGCACTAGGACCCAGCGGCGTAGTAGTGGGGAGCTGTTTTTT
cdr3_aa: CASSTRTQRRSSGELFF

d_call: TRBD2
j_call: TRBJ2-7
v_call: TRBV18
clone_size: few
cdr3_nt: TGTGCCAGCTCACCACCGGGCCGGGGGGGAGCCTACGAGCAGTACTTC
cdr3_aa: CASSPPGRGGAYEQYF